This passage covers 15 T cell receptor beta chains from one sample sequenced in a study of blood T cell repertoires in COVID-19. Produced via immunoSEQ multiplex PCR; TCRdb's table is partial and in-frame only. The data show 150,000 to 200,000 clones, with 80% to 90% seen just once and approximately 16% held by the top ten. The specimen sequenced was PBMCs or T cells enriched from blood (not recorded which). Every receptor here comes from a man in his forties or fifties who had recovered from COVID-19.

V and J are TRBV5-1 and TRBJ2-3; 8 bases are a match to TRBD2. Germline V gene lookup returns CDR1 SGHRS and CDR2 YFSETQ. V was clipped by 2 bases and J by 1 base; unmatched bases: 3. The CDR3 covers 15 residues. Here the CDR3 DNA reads TGCGCCAGCAGCTTACCCGGGGGGGGCACAGATACGCAGTATTTT. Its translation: CASSLPGGGTDTQYF. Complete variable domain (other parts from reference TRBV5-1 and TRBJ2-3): KAGVTQTPRYLIKTRGQQVTLSCSPISGHRSVSWYQQTPGQGLQFLFEYFSETQRNKGNFPGRFSGRQFSNSRSEMNVSTLELGDSALYLCASSLPGGGTDTQYFGPGTRLTVL.

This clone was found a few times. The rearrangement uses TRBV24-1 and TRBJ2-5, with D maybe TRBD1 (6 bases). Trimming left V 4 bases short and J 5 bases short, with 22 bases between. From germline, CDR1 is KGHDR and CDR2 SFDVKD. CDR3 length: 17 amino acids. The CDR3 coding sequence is TGTGCCACCAGTGACCTAACTTTGGACAGTCCCACGGAGACCCAGTACTTC. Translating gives CATSDLTLDSPTETQYF.

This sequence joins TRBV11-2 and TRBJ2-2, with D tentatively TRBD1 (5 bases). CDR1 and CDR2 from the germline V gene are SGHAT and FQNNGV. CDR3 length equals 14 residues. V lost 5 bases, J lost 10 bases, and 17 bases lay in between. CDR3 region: CASSQGLGVEELFF. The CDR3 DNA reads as TGTGCCAGCAGCCAGGGCCTAGGTGTGGAGGAGCTGTTTTTT.

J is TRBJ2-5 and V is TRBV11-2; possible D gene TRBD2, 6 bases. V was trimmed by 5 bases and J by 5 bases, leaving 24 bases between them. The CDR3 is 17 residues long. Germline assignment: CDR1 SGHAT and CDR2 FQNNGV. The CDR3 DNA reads TGTGCCAGCAGCGCATCGCTCGGGACTTCCTCGGGCGAGACCCAGTACTTC. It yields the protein CASSASLGTSSGETQYF.

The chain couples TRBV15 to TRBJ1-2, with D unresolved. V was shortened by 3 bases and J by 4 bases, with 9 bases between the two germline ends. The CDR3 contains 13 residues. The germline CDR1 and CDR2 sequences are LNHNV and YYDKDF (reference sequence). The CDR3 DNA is TGTGCCACCAGCAGGGGCGTTGCCTATGGCTACACCTTC. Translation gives CATSRGVAYGYTF. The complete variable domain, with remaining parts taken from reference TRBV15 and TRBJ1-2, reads DAMVIQNPRYQVTQFGKPVTLSCSQTLNHNVMYWYQQKSSQAPKLLFHYYDKDFNNEADTPDNFQSRRPNTSFCFLDIRSPGLGDTAMYLCATSRGVAYGYTFGSGTRLTVV.

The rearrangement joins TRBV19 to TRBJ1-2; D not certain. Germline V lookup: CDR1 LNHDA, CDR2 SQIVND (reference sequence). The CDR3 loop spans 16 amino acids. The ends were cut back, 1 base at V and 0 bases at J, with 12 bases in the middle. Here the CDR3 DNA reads TGTGCCAGTAGTATAGGCAGTCATTCAGCTAACTATGGCTACACCTTC. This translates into CASSIGSHSANYGYTF.

CDR3 in amino acids: CASSLAGGDGSTEAFF. The CDR3 coding sequence is TGCGCCAGCAGCTTGGCCGGGGGTGATGGGAGCACTGAAGCTTTCTTT. The J gene is TRBJ1-1, the V gene TRBV5-1; D may be TRBD1 (5 bases). CDR1 and CDR2 from the germline V gene are SGHRS and YFSETQ. V dropped 0 bases and J dropped 4 bases, with 16 bases sitting between them. The CDR3 sequence is 16 residues long.

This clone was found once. The CDR3 coding sequence is TGTGCCAGCAGCGGCCAGGGAGGGGAGCAGTACTTC. Translating it yields CASSGQGGEQYF. The chain joins TRBV9 to TRBJ2-7; 7 bases are shared with TRBD2. This CDR3 spans 12 amino acids. The germline gives CDR1 SGDLS, CDR2 YYNGEE. Trimming took 3 bases from V and 7 from J; bases not matched to a gene: 4. Full variable domain (missing parts from reference TRBV9 and TRBJ2-7): DSGVTQTPKHLITATGQRVTLRCSPRSGDLSVYWYQQSLDQGLQFLIQYYNGEERAKGNILERFSAQQFPDLHSELNLSSLELGDSALYFCASSGQGGEQYFGPGTRLTVT.

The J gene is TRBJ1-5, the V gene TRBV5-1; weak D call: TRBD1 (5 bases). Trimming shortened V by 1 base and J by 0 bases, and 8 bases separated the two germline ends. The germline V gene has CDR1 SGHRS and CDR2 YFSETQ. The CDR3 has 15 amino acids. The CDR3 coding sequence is TGCGCCAGCAGCTTGTGGGGGGATAGCAATCAGCCCCAGCATTTT. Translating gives CASSLWGDSNQPQHF.

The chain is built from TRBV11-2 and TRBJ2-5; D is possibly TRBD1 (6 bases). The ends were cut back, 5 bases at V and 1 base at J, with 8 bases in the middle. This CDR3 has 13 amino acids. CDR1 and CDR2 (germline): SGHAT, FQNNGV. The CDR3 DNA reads TGTGCCAGCAGCGGGGGCCTCCAAGAGACCCAGTACTTC. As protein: CASSGGLQETQYF.

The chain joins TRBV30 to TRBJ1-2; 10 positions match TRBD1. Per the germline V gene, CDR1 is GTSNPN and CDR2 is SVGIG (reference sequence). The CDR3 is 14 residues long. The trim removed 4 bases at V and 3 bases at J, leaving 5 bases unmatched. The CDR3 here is CAWTPTGGDYGYTF. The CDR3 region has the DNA TGTGCCTGGACCCCGACAGGGGGCGACTATGGCTACACCTTC.

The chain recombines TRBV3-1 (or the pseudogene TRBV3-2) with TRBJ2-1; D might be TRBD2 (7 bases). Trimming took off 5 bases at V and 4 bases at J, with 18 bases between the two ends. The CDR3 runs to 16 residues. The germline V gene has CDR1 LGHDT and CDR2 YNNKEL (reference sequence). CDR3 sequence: CASSSMPGGLYNEQFF. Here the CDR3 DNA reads TGTGCCAGCAGCTCTATGCCCGGGGGGCTTTACAATGAGCAGTTCTTC.

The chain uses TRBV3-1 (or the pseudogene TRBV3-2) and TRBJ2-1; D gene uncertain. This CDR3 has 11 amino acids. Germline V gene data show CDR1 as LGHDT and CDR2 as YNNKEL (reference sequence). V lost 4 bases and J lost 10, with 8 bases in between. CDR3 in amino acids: CASSRSQEQFF. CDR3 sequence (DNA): TGTGCCAGCAGCCGTTCGCAGGAGCAGTTCTTC.

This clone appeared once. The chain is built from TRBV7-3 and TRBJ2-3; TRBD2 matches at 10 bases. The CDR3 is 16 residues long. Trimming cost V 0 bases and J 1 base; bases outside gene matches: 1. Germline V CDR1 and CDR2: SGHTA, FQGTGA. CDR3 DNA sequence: TGTGCCAGCAGCTTAACGGGGACTAGCGGCACAGATACGCAGTATTTT. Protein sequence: CASSLTGTSGTDTQYF.

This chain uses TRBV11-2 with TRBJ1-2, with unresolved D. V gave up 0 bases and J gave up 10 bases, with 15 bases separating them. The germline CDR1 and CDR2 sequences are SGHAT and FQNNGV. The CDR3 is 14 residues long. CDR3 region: CASSLDRDPRAYTF. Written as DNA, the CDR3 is TGTGCCAGCAGCTTAGATCGGGATCCCAGAGCCTACACCTTC.